This T cell receptor beta chain originates from a study of response to subunit inactivated influenza vaccine. Study-level points and caveats: With each seasonal influenza vaccination, the authors suggested, few new T cells are recruited.

The CDR3 runs 14 residues. Trimming removed 4 bases at V and 4 bases at J, with 13 bases between. In this sample, this clonotype turned up a few times. No antigen is known for it. TCRdb passed the RT-PCR reads through MiXCR, listing each CDR3 protein once. The sample lists 800,000 or so distinct CDR3 sequences, approximately 21% occurring once. The V and J genes are TRBV12-3 or TRBV12-4 and TRBJ1-2; D not certain. Here the sequenced sample was PBMCs from blood, taken roughly 5 days after vaccination. The sequence was collected from a middle-aged man who received an inactivated influenza vaccine. CDR3: CASSSAPETYGYTF. The CDR3 region has the DNA TGTGCCAGCAGTTCGGCGCCAGAGACCTATGGCTACACCTTC.